This T cell receptor beta chain was sequenced in a study of cytomegalovirus exposure and HLA in healthy donors. 60 Vbeta and 13 Jbeta primers were used in PCR. The method was immunoSEQ multiplex PCR; TCRdb's version includes in-frame clones alone and lacks a portion of them. The repertoire has 150,000 to 200,000 clones, 80% to 90% of them found once; the top ten carry 4% to 6%. Of note for this clone: The antigen is not known.

Germline V gene sequence: CDR1 MGHRA, CDR2 YSYEKL. Trimming removed 6 bases from V and 5 bases from J; junction bases left unmatched: 12. This CDR3 spans 15 amino acids. Study outcomes and limitations: DRB1 had the most TCR associations and HLA-C the fewest, a later analysis found, with rates varying by HLA locus.

The sequence derives from a girl under 18 in good health and CMV-seropositive. The chain couples TRBV4-1 to TRBJ1-2, with 7 bases fitting TRBD1. Sample: PBMCs. CDR3 amino acids: CASRAVRTGLYGYTF. Here the CDR3 DNA reads TGCGCCAGCAGGGCTGTAAGGACAGGCCTATATGGCTACACCTTC.